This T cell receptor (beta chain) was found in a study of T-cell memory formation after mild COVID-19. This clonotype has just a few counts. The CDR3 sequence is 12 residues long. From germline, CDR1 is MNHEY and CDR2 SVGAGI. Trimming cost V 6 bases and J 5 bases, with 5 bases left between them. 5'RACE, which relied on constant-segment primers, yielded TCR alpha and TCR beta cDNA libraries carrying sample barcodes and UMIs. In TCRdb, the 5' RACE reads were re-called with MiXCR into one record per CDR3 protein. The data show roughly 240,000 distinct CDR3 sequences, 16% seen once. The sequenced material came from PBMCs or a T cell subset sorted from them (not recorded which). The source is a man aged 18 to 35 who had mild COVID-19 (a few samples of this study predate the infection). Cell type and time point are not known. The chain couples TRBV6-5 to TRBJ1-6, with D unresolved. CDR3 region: CASRRDNSPLHF. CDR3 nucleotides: TGTGCCAGCAGGAGGGATAATTCACCCCTCCACTTT.